This TCR beta chain was identified in a study of neoadjuvant anti-PD-1 for oral cavity cancer. Study-wide points: With three patients per group, TCR findings need larger cohorts.

Time point defined: after neoadjuvant nivolumab, at surgical resection. Patients had newly diagnosed, untreated stage II-IVA oral cavity squamous cell carcinoma. Cohort: HPV-negative, locally advanced oral cavity squamous cell carcinoma patients. Comments on this clone: Its antigen remains unidentified.

Only in-frame clones appear in the TCRdb table, and some are missing; sequencing was by immunoSEQ multiplex PCR. This sample has about 14,000 clones, with 65% to 85% found just once. V lost 2 bases and J lost 2, with 9 bases in between. Germline CDR1 is MNHNY and CDR2 is SVGAGI (reference sequence). CDR3 length: 14 residues. This rearrangement joins TRBV6-6 to TRBJ1-2; D is undetermined. The sample was PBMCs, taken after nivolumab (anti-PD-1) treatment. This sequence originates from a person aged 35 to 85 with oral cavity squamous cell carcinoma. This chain's CDR3 is CASSYLSENYGYTF. CDR3 sequence (DNA): TGTGCCAGCAGTTACCTCAGCGAGAACTATGGCTACACCTTC.